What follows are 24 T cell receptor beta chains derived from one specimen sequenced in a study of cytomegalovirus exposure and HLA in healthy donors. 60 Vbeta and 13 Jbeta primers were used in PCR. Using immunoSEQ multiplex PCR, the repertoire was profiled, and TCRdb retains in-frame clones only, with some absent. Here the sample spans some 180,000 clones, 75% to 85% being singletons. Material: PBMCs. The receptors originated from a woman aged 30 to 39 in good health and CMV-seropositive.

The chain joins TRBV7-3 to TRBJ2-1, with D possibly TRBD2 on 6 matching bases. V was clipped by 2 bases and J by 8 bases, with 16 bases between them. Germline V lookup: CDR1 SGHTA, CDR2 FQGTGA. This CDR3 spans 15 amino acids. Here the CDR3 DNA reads TGTGCCAGCAGCTTAGGAGGGGAGCCGAGGGATGAGCAGTTCTTC. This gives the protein CASSLGGEPRDEQFF.

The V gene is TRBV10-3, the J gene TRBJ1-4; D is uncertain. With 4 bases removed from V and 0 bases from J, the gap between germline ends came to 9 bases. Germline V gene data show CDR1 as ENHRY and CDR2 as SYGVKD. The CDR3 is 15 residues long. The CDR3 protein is CAISVSDSTNEKLFF. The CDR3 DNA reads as TGTGCCATCAGTGTTAGCGACTCAACTAATGAAAAACTGTTTTTT.

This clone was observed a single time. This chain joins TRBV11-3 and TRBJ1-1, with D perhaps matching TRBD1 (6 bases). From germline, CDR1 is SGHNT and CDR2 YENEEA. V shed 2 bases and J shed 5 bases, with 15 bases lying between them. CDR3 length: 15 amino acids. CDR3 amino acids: CASSLMGGARTEAFF. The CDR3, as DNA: TGTGCCAGCAGCTTAATGGGGGGGGCGAGAACTGAAGCTTTCTTT.

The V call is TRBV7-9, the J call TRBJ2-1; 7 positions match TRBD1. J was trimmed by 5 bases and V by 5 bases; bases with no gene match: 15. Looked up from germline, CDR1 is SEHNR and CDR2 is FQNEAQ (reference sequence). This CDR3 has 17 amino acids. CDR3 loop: CASSPVGEGQRHNEQFF. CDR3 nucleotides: TGTGCCAGCAGCCCGGTGGGAGAGGGACAGCGACACAATGAGCAGTTCTTC.

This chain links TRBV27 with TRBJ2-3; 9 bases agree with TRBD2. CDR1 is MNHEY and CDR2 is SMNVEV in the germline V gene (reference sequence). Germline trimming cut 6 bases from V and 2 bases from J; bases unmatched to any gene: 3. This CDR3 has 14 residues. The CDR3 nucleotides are TGTGCCAGCAGGGTAGCGGGGGCCACAGATACGCAGTATTTT. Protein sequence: CASRVAGATDTQYF.

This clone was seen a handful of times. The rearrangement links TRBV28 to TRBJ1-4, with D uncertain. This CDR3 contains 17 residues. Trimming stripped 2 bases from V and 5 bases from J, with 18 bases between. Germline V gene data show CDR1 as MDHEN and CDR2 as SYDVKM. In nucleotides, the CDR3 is TGTGCCAGCAGTTTAACGCGGGCTTCCGCCTTAAATGAAAAACTGTTTTTT. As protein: CASSLTRASALNEKLFF.

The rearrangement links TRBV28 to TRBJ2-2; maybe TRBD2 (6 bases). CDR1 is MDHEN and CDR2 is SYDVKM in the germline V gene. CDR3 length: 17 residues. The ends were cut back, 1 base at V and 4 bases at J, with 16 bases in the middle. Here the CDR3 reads CASSLYAAGRATGELFF. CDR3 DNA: TGTGCCAGCAGTTTATATGCGGCGGGGCGGGCCACCGGGGAGCTGTTTTTT. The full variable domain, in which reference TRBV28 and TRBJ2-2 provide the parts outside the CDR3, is DVKVTQSSRYLVKRTGEKVFLECVQDMDHENMFWYRQDPGLGLRLIYFSYDVKMKEKGDIPEGYSVSREKKERFSLILESASTNQTSMYLCASSLYAAGRATGELFFGEGSRLTVL.

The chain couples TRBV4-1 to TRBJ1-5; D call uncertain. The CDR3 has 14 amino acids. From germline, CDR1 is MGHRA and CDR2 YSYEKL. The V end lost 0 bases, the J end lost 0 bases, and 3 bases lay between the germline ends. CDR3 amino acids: CASSQEYSNQPQHF. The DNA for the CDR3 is TGCGCCAGCAGCCAAGAGTATAGCAATCAGCCCCAGCATTTT.

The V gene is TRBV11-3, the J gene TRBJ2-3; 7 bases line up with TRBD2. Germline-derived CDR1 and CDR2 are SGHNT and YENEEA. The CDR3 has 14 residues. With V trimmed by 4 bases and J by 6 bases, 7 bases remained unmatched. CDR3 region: CASSWGLLGDTQYF. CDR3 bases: TGTGCCAGCAGCTGGGGACTACTGGGGGATACGCAGTATTTT.

The CDR3 region is CASVKKPGLWETQYF. In DNA, the CDR3 is TGTGCCAGTGTTAAGAAACCGGGATTGTGGGAGACCCAGTACTTC. The J gene is TRBJ2-5, the V gene TRBV27; a weak D match, TRBD2 (5 bases). Germline values: CDR1 MNHEY, CDR2 SMNVEV (reference sequence). The CDR3 sequence is 15 residues long. Trimming removed 9 bases from V and 5 bases from J, with 22 bases in between.

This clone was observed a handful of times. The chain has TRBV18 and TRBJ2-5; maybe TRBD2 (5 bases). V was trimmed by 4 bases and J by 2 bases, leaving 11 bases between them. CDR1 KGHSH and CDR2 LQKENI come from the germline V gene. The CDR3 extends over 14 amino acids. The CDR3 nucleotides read TGTGCCAGCTCACGAGTGTCGGGACAAGAGACCCAGTACTTC. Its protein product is CASSRVSGQETQYF.

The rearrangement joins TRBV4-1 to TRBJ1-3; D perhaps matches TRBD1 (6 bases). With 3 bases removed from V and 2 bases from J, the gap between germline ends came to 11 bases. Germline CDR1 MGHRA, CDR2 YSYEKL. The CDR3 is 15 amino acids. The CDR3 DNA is TGCGCCAGCAGCCAGGGAGGGGGACCTGGAAACACCATATATTTT. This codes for CASSQGGGPGNTIYF.

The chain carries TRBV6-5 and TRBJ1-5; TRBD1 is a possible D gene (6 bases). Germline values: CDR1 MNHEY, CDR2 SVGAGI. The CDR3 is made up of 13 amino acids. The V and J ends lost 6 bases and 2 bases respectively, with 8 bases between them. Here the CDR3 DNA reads TGTGCCAGCAGCCCAGGGGGCAATCAGCCCCAGCATTTT. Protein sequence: CASSPGGNQPQHF.

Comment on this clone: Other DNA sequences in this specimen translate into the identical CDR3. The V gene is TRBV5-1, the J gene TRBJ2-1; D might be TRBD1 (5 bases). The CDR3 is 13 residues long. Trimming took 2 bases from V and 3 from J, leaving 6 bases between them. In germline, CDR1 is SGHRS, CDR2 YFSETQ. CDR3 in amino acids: CASSLDSYNEQFF. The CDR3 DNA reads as TGCGCCAGCAGCTTAGACAGCTACAATGAGCAGTTCTTC. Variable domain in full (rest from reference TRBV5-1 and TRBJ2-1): KAGVTQTPRYLIKTRGQQVTLSCSPISGHRSVSWYQQTPGQGLQFLFEYFSETQRNKGNFPGRFSGRQFSNSRSEMNVSTLELGDSALYLCASSLDSYNEQFFGPGTRLTVL.

In nucleotides, the CDR3 is TGCAGCGTTAGGGGGGGAGAACGGAACACTGAAGCTTTCTTT. This translates into CSVRGGERNTEAFF. The genes are TRBV29-1 and TRBJ1-1; a weak D match, TRBD1 (6 bases). Germline V gene data show CDR1 as SQVTM and CDR2 as ANQGSEA. Trimming took off 5 bases at V and 1 base at J, with 14 bases between the two ends. This CDR3 has 14 residues.

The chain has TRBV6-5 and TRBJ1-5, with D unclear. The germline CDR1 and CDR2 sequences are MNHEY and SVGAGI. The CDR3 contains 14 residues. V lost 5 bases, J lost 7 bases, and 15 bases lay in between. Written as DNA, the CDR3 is TGTGCCAGCAGTGCCCGGGATGAGGGACAGCCCCAGCATTTT. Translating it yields CASSARDEGQPQHF.

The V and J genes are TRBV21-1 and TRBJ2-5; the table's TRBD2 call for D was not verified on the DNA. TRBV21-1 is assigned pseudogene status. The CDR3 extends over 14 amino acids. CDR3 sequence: CASSLREGEETQYF. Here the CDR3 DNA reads TGTGCCAGCAGCCTAAGGGAGGGGGAGGAGACCCAGTACTTC.

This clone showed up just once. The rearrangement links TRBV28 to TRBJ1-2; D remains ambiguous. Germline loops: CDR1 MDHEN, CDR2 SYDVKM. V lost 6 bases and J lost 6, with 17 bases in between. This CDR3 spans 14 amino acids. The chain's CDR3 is CASRYHASFDGYTF. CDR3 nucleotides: TGTGCCAGCAGATATCACGCGTCTTTTGATGGCTACACCTTC.

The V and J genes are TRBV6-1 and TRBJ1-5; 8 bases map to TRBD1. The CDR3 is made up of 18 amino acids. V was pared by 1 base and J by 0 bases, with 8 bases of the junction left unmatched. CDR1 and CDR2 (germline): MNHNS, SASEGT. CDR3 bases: TGTGCCAGCAGTGAAGGAGGACAGGGCGTCCATAGCAATCAGCCCCAGCATTTT. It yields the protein CASSEGGQGVHSNQPQHF.

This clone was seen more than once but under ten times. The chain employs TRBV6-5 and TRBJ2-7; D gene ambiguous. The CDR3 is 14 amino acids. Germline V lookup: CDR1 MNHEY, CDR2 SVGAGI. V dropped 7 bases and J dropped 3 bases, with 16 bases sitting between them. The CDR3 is CASTPNEASYEQYF. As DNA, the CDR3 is TGTGCCAGCACTCCGAACGAGGCTAGCTACGAGCAGTACTTC.

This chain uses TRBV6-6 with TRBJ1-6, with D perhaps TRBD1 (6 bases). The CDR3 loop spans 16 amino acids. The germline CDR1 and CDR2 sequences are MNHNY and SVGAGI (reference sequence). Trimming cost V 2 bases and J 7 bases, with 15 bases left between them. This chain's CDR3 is CASSYGGTGPNSPLHF. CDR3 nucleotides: TGTGCCAGCAGTTACGGGGGAACAGGGCCCAATTCACCCCTCCACTTT.

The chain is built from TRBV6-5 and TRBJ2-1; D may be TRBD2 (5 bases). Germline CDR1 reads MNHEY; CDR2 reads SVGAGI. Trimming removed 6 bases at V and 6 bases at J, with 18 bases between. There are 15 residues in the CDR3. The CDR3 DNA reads TGTGCCAGCAGCCGACTGACCGGGGAGTCCAATGAGCAGTTCTTC. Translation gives CASSRLTGESNEQFF.

Here the CDR3 DNA reads TGTGCCAGCCGACTAGCAATAGGGGGTTCCGAGCAGTACTTC. Amino acids: CASRLAIGGSEQYF. The gene calls are TRBV7-2 and TRBJ2-7; D perhaps matches TRBD2 (7 bases). From germline, CDR1 is SGHTA and CDR2 FQGNSA. V was shortened by 8 bases and J by 6 bases, with 20 bases between the two germline ends. CDR3 length: 14 residues.

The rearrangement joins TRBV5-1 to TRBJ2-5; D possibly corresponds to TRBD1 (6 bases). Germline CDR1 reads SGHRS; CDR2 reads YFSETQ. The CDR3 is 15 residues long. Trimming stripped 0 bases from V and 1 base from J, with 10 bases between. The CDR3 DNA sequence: TGCGCCAGCAGCTTGGCACAGGGCCCCCAAGAGACCCAGTACTTC. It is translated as CASSLAQGPQETQYF.